The present entry profiles one T cell receptor beta chain with its context. Germline V gives CDR1 SGHTS, CDR2 YDEGEE. V trimming: 4 bases; J trimming: 3 bases; junction bases outside the gene matches: 3. The CDR3 loop spans 15 amino acids. This record belongs to a study of T cells in tumors after PD-1 blockade. Background on the study: Treatment was either pembrolizumab 200 mg every 3 weeks or cemiplimab 350 mg every 2 weeks. A subset received ongoing vismodegib 150 mg daily alongside anti-PD-1 therapy. Blood samples averaged around 100,000 templates (range roughly 22,000-280,000) and 36,536 unique clonotypes.

The method was immunoSEQ multiplex PCR; TCRdb's version includes in-frame clones alone and lacks a portion of them. The sample lists around 49,000 clones; roughly 80% were seen once. Tumor or blood genomic DNA was sequenced, with inputs of about 616 ng to 6,004 ng. This TCR was sampled from a human donor with basal cell carcinoma. This rearrangement joins TRBV5-8 to TRBJ2-3, with TRBD2 matching 12 bases. Here the sequenced sample was PBMCs, taken before anti-PD-1 treatment. In nucleotides, the CDR3 is TGTGCCAGCAGCCCTGGGACTAGCGGGACAGATACGCAGTATTTT. It yields the protein CASSPGTSGTDTQYF.